This TCR beta chain is drawn from a study of identical twins. CDR1 and CDR2 (germline): ENHRY, SYGVKD. After removal of 0 bases from V and 9 bases from J, the junction contained 10 bases not matched to a gene. The CDR3 extends over 15 amino acids. Study-level results: Within cord blood, abundant beta clonotypes carried fewer insertions, but memory repertoires showed no such trend. For zero-insertion analyses, partial confounding could come from invariant MAIT and iNKT cells.

Template switching supplied a universal primer site; unique molecular identifiers were carried on the cDNA. MiXCR, applied by TCRdb to the 5' RACE reads, yields one record per CDR3 protein. The repertoire has around 230,000 distinct CDR3 sequences, around a tenth of them found once; the top ten carry about 5.2%. With regard to this clonotype: Antigen specificity is unknown.

Every donor was a healthy Caucasian. The clonotype was recovered from a woman aged 18-30 years in good health. The specimen was memory (CD45RO+) T cells sorted from blood. The V gene is TRBV10-3, the J gene TRBJ1-1; 7 bases are a match to TRBD1. The DNA of the CDR3 is TGTGCCATCAGTGAGTCAGTAGGACAGGTGAAAAAAGCTTTCTTT. Translating gives CAISESVGQVKKAFF.